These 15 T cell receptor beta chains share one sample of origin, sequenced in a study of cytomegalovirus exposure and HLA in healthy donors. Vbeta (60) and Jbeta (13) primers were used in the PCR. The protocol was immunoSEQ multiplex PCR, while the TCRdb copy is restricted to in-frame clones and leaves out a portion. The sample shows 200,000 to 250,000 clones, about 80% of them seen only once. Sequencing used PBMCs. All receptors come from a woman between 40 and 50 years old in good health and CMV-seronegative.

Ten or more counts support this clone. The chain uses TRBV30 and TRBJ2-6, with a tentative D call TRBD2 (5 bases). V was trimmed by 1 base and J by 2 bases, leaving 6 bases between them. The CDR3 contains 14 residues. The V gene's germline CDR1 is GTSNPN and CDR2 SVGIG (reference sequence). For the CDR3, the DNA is TGTGCCTGGAGTGGAGGGACTGGGGCCAACGTCCTGACTTTC. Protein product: CAWSGGTGANVLTF. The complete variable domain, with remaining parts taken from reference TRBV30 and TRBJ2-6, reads SQTIHQWPATLVQPVGSPLSLECTVEGTSNPNLYWYRQAAGRGLQLLFYSVGIGQISSEVPQNLSASRPQDRQFILSSKKLLLSDSGFYLCAWSGGTGANVLTFGAGSRLTVL.

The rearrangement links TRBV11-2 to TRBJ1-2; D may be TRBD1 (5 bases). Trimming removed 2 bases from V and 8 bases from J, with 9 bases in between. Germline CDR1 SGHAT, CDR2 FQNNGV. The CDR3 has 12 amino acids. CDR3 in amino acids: CASSLSGLGYTF. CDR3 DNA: TGTGCCAGCAGCTTATCAGGGTTAGGCTACACCTTC.

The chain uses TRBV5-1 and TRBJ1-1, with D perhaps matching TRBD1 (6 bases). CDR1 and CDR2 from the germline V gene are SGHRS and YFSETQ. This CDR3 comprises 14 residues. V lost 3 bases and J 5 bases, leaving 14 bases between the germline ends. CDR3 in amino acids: CASSWSGAGTEAFF. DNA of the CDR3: TGCGCCAGCAGCTGGTCAGGGGCTGGGACTGAAGCTTTCTTT. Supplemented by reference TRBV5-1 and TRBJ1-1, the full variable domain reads KAGVTQTPRYLIKTRGQQVTLSCSPISGHRSVSWYQQTPGQGLQFLFEYFSETQRNKGNFPGRFSGRQFSNSRSEMNVSTLELGDSALYLCASSWSGAGTEAFFGQGTRLTVV.

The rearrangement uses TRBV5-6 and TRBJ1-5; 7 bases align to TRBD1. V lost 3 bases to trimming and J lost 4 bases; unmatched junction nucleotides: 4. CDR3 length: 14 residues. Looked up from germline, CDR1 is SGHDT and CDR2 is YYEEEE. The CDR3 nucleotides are TGTGCCAGCAGCTCGACAGGGCGGAATCAGCCCCAGCATTTT. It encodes CASSSTGRNQPQHF.

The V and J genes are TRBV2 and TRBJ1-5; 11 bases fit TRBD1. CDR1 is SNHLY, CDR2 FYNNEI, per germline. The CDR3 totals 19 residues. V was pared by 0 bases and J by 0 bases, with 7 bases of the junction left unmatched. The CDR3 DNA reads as TGTGCCAGCAGTGAAGCGCGGACAGGGGGCGACCTTAGCAATCAGCCCCAGCATTTT. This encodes CASSEARTGGDLSNQPQHF.

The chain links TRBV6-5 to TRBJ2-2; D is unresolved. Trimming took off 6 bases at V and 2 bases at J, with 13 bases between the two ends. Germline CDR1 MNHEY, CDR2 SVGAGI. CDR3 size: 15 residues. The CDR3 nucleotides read TGTGCCAGCAGCCCTATGATTATAAACACCGGGGAGCTGTTTTTT. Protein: CASSPMIINTGELFF.

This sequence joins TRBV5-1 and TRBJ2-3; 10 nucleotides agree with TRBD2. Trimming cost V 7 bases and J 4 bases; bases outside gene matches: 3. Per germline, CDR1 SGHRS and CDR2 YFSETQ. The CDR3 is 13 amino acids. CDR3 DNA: TGCGCCAGCGCTAGCGGGGGAGCAGATACGCAGTATTTT. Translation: CASASGGADTQYF.

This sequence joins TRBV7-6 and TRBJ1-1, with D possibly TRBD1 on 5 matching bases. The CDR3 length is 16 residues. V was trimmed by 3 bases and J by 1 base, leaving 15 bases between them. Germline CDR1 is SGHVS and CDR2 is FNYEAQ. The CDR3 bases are TGTGCCAGCAGCTTCCTGACAGTTGGCCAGAACACTGAAGCTTTCTTT. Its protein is CASSFLTVGQNTEAFF.

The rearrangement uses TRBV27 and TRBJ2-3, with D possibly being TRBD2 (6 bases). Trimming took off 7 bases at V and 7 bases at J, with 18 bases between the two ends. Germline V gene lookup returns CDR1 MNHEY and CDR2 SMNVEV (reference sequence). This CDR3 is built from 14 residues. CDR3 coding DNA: TGTGCCAGCATCATAAGGGGAGGTGGGAATACGCAGTATTTT. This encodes CASIIRGGGNTQYF.

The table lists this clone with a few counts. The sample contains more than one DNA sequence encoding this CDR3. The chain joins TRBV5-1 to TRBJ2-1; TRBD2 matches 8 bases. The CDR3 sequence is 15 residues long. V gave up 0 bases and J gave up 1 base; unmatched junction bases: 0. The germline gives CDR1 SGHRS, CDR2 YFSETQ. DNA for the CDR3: TGCGCCAGCAGCTTGGTAGCGGGGTCCTACAATGAGCAGTTCTTC. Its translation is CASSLVAGSYNEQFF. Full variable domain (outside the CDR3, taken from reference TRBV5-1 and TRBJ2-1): KAGVTQTPRYLIKTRGQQVTLSCSPISGHRSVSWYQQTPGQGLQFLFEYFSETQRNKGNFPGRFSGRQFSNSRSEMNVSTLELGDSALYLCASSLVAGSYNEQFFGPGTRLTVL.

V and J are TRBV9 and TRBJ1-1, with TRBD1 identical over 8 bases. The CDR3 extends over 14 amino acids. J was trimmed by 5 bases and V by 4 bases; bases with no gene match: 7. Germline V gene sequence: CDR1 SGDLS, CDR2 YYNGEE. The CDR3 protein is CASSTTGGGTEAFF. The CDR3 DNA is TGTGCCAGCAGCACCACAGGGGGAGGGACTGAAGCTTTCTTT.

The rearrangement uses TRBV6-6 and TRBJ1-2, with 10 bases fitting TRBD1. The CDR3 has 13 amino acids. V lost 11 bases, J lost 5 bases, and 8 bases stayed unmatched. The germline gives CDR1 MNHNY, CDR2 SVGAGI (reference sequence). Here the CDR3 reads CAQGTGDVYGYTF. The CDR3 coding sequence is TGTGCCCAGGGGACAGGGGACGTTTATGGCTACACCTTC.

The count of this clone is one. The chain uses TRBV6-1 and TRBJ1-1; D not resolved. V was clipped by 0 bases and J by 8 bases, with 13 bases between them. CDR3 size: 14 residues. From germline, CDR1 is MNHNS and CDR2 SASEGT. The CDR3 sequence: CASSEAGLSREAFF. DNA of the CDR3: TGTGCCAGCAGTGAAGCAGGCCTCTCCAGGGAAGCTTTCTTT.

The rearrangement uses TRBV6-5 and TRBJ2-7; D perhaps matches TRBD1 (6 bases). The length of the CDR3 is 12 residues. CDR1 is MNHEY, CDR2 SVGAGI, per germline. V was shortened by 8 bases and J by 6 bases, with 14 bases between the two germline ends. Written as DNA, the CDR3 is TGTGCCAGCCGGGACACCCAGGGCGAGCAGTACTTC. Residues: CASRDTQGEQYF.

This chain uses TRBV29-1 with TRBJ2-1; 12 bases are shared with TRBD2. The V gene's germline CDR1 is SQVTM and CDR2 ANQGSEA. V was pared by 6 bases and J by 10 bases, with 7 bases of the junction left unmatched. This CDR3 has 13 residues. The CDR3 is CSVPSGGAREQFF. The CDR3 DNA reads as TGCAGCGTCCCTAGCGGGGGGGCAAGGGAGCAGTTCTTC.